The 23 T cell receptor beta chains below were found in one sample sequenced in a study of T cell clones after liver transplantation. TCRdb's copy holds only in-frame clones and misses some; the assay was immunoSEQ multiplex PCR. In the table there are over 50,000 clones, around 85% of which are singletons. The sample was CD4+ T cells from blood, taken before liver transplant. These receptors all stem from a human donor who received a liver transplant.

This clone has just one count. The gene calls are TRBV12-5 and TRBJ2-7; TRBD2 aligns across 8 bases. Germline V CDR1 and CDR2: LGHNT, FRNRAP. The CDR3 is 16 residues long. The ends lost 1 base at V and 4 bases at J; junction bases unmatched: 9. The DNA of the CDR3 is TGTGCTAGTGGTTTGGCCCTTGCGGGAGGAGTTTACGAGCAGTACTTC. Its protein product is CASGLALAGGVYEQYF.

This chain connects TRBV7-2 to TRBJ2-2; 12 nucleotides match TRBD2. The CDR3 has 15 amino acids. Germline loops: CDR1 SGHTA, CDR2 FQGNSA. Germline trimming cut 5 bases from V and 6 bases from J; bases unmatched to any gene: 4. Here the CDR3 reads CASSKTSGRSGELFF. The CDR3 nucleotides are TGTGCCAGCAGCAAAACTAGCGGGAGGTCCGGGGAGCTGTTTTTT.

This chain links TRBV5-1 with TRBJ2-1; TRBD2 matches 7 bases. J was trimmed by 7 bases and V by 0 bases; bases with no gene match: 7. Per germline, CDR1 SGHRS and CDR2 YFSETQ. CDR3 size: 15 residues. CDR3 sequence reads: CASSLVGRAGNEQFF. CDR3 in DNA: TGCGCCAGCAGCTTGGTGGGGAGGGCGGGGAATGAGCAGTTCTTC.

The table lists this clone with a count of one. The V call is TRBV2, the J call TRBJ2-1; no clear D gene. This CDR3 contains 13 residues. V was pared by 4 bases and J by 3 bases, with 7 bases between. From germline, CDR1 is SNHLY and CDR2 FYNNEI. The CDR3 nucleotides read TGTGCCAGCAGTGGTGCCATCTACAATGAGCAGTTCTTC. It yields the protein CASSGAIYNEQFF.

The genes are TRBV6-5 and TRBJ2-7; no firm D call. The CDR3 is 14 amino acids. Looked up from germline, CDR1 is MNHEY and CDR2 is SVGAGI. Trimming left V 2 bases short and J 0 bases short, with 8 bases between. In DNA form, the CDR3 reads TGTGCCAGCAGTTACCGGCCCAGCTCCTACGAGCAGTACTTC. Translation: CASSYRPSSYEQYF.

The J gene is TRBJ2-7, the V gene TRBV7-2, with D tentatively TRBD1 (6 bases). The germline V and J ends were trimmed by 4 bases and 2 bases, with 18 bases remaining between them. This CDR3 spans 16 amino acids. The V gene's germline CDR1 is SGHTA and CDR2 FQGNSA. CDR3 in DNA: TGTGCCAGCAGCTCCAGATTCGCGGACAGCGCCTACGAGCAGTACTTC. Its protein product is CASSSRFADSAYEQYF.

The genes are TRBV28 and TRBJ1-3; the D is unclear. V lost 1 base to trimming and J lost 4 bases, with 8 bases between them. CDR1 and CDR2 (germline): MDHEN, SYDVKM. The CDR3 loop spans 14 amino acids. CDR3 sequence: CASSLSSTGNTIYF. Written as DNA, the CDR3 is TGTGCCAGCAGTTTATCGTCAACAGGAAACACCATATATTTT.

The genes are TRBV5-4 and TRBJ2-7, with D tentatively TRBD1 (5 bases). The CDR3 runs 15 residues. Germline V CDR1 and CDR2: SGHNT, YYREEE (reference sequence). Deletions cut 0 bases from V and 5 bases from J, with 15 bases between. The chain's CDR3 is CASSLVFQGSHEQYF. The CDR3 coding sequence is TGTGCCAGCAGCTTGGTATTCCAGGGATCCCACGAGCAGTACTTC.

This clone was observed a handful of times. The chain carries TRBV7-3 and TRBJ1-1; possibly TRBD1 for D (6 bases). CDR1 SGHTA and CDR2 FQGTGA come from the germline V gene. V gave up 3 bases and J gave up 4 bases, with 15 bases separating them. The CDR3 has 15 residues. CDR3: CASSLGAQGGTEAFF. Written as DNA, the CDR3 is TGTGCCAGCAGCTTGGGGGCCCAAGGGGGCACTGAAGCTTTCTTT.

Regarding this clone: One junction end disagrees with the germline gene, perhaps due to a read error. The CDR3 nucleotides read TGCGCCAGCAGCCAAGTTGAGGGGGCTCTAACCCTCTTC. This translates into CASSQVEGALTLF. V gene TRBV4-1 combines with J gene TRBJ2-7; 7 bases are a match to TRBD1. This CDR3 contains 13 residues. Germline V lookup: CDR1 MGHRA, CDR2 YSYEKL.

This chain joins TRBV4-2 and TRBJ2-5, with 8 bases matching TRBD2. The CDR3 extends over 15 amino acids. The germline gives CDR1 LGHNA, CDR2 YNFKEQ. V dropped 2 bases and J dropped 2; count of bases not matched to a gene: 4. This CDR3 reads CASSQRAGGQETQYF. The CDR3 nucleotides are TGTGCCAGCAGCCAACGCGCGGGGGGACAAGAGACCCAGTACTTC.

This clone came up a few times. The chain combines TRBV14 with TRBJ1-2, with TRBD1 matching 8 bases. J lost 4 bases, V lost 3 bases, and 4 bases had no gene match. Germline-derived CDR1 and CDR2 are SGHDN and FVKESK. This CDR3 is built from 14 residues. The DNA of the CDR3 is TGTGCCAGCAGCCAGGGGACAGGAACCTATGGCTACACCTTC. It is translated as CASSQGTGTYGYTF.

CDR3 nucleotides: TGTGCCAGCCGTAGCGGGGGGGAGCAGTTCTTC. Translation gives CASRSGGEQFF. The rearrangement links TRBV6-4 to TRBJ2-1; 10 bases match TRBD2. CDR3 length: 11 amino acids. CDR1 is MRHNA, CDR2 SNTAGT, per germline. The ends lost 8 bases at V and 10 bases at J; junction bases unmatched: 2.

This clone came up a few times. This chain uses TRBV7-2 with TRBJ2-5; TRBD2 matches at 9 bases. Trimming removed 8 bases from V and 4 bases from J; junction bases left unmatched: 11. The CDR3 loop spans 15 amino acids. The germline gives CDR1 SGHTA, CDR2 FQGNSA. The CDR3 DNA is TGTGCCAGCTCTCGTAGCGGGAGTGTCGGAGAGACCCAGTACTTC. It codes for CASSRSGSVGETQYF.

The chain is built from TRBV19 and TRBJ2-7; 7 bases are shared with TRBD1. CDR1 is LNHDA and CDR2 is SQIVND in the germline V gene (reference sequence). The CDR3 runs 16 residues. The junction had 9 bases not matched to a gene; V was cut back by 4 bases and J by 0 bases. The CDR3 spells CASSNPTGPFSYEQYF. The CDR3 DNA sequence: TGTGCCAGTAGTAACCCGACAGGGCCCTTCTCCTACGAGCAGTACTTC.

This chain uses TRBV6-5 with TRBJ2-7; 7 bases map to TRBD2. V shed 6 bases and J 2 bases; nucleotides not matched to a gene: 10. The germline V gene encodes CDR1 MNHEY and CDR2 SVGAGI. This CDR3 region has 15 residues. The CDR3 here is CASRNPGTTTYEQYF. Here the CDR3 DNA reads TGTGCCAGCAGAAACCCTGGGACTACCACCTACGAGCAGTACTTC.

The chain has TRBV6-5 and TRBJ1-5; 7 bases line up with TRBD1. Germline V gene data show CDR1 as MNHEY and CDR2 as SVGAGI. The ends lost 6 bases at V and 5 bases at J; junction bases unmatched: 7. CDR3 size: 14 residues. The CDR3 DNA is TGTGCCAGCAGACCCGACAGGGACGATCAGCCCCAGCATTTT. Protein: CASRPDRDDQPQHF.

CDR3 sequence reads: CATRTGTGNGGNEKLFF. The CDR3 nucleotides are TGTGCCACCAGAACCGGGACAGGGAACGGAGGAAATGAAAAACTGTTTTTT. The chain has TRBV15 and TRBJ1-4; TRBD1 agrees at 9 bases. V trimming: 6 bases; J trimming: 5 bases; junction bases outside the gene matches: 13. CDR1 is LNHNV, CDR2 YYDKDF, per germline (reference sequence). The CDR3 length is 17 residues.

The chain recombines TRBV6-6 with TRBJ2-3; 9 positions match TRBD2. V shed 4 bases and J 2 bases; nucleotides not matched to a gene: 4. The CDR3 totals 15 residues. Germline V gives CDR1 MNHNY, CDR2 SVGAGI (reference sequence). The CDR3 DNA is TGTGCCAGCAGTTTGGGCGGGGGGGCCACAGATACGCAGTATTTT. Its protein is CASSLGGGATDTQYF.

This clone was seen only a few times. V gene TRBV15 combines with J gene TRBJ2-2; D is unresolved. The germline V gene encodes CDR1 LNHNV and CDR2 YYDKDF (reference sequence). Trimming shortened V by 0 bases and J by 5 bases, and 4 bases separated the two germline ends. The CDR3 consists of 13 residues. The CDR3, as DNA: TGTGCCACCAGCAGAGAACTGACCGGGGAGCTGTTTTTT. Its translation: CATSRELTGELFF.

The chain links TRBV5-4 to TRBJ1-2, with TRBD1 identical over 9 bases. CDR1 and CDR2 from the germline V gene are SGHNT and YYREEE (reference sequence). J gave up 6 bases and V 0 bases, and 6 bases lay outside the gene matches. The CDR3 has 15 residues. This CDR3 is CASSLEFGQGHGYTF. DNA of the CDR3: TGTGCCAGCAGCTTGGAGTTTGGACAGGGGCATGGCTACACCTTC.

The rearrangement joins TRBV7-8 to TRBJ2-2; 9 positions agree with TRBD2. Per the germline V gene, CDR1 is SGHVS and CDR2 is FQNEAQ. V lost 5 bases to trimming and J lost 8 bases; unmatched junction nucleotides: 12. This CDR3 contains 16 residues. DNA for the CDR3: TGTGCCAGCAGCCCTGGCTTAGCGGGAGTCCGAGGGGAGCTGTTTTTT. Its translation: CASSPGLAGVRGELFF.

V gene TRBV13 combines with J gene TRBJ1-1, with TRBD1 as a possible D gene (6 bases). The CDR3 consists of 14 residues. With 5 bases removed from V and 2 bases from J, the gap between germline ends came to 12 bases. Germline CDR1 PRHDT, CDR2 FYEKMQ (reference sequence). The CDR3 loop is CASSQQGHNTEAFF. CDR3 sequence (DNA): TGTGCCAGCAGCCAACAGGGTCACAACACTGAAGCTTTCTTT.